These T cell receptor beta chains were read from a single sample in a study of metastatic and nonmetastatic thyroid tumors. TCRdb re-analyzed the PCR reads through MiXCR. The sample shows 6,000 to 8,500 clones, 3.3% of them seen only once. The specimen was tumor tissue. These receptors came from a female donor with papillary thyroid cancer or a benign thyroid nodule (not recorded which). Some clones in this sample may be carry-over from other donors' samples. The CDR3 runs from the conserved cysteine through the conserved F or W. D genes are given only for firm matches. Size is stated for part of the rows, as once, few or many counts, or as a class when the clone is expanded.

TRBV27,TRBJ1-1,TRBD1,many,CASSSRILRQGMNTEAFF,TGTGCCAGCAGTTCGAGGATCCTTCGACAGGGGATGAACACTGAAGCTTTCTTT
TRBV10-2,TRBJ1-6,.,medium-sized,CASSAGFNSPLHF,TGCGCCAGCAGTGCGGGGTTTAATTCACCCCTCCACTTT
TRBV6-1,TRBJ1-5,.,.,CASRRGRDQPQHF,TGTGCCAGCAGGAGGGGAAGGGATCAGCCCCAGCATTTT
TRBV20-1,TRBJ2-7,TRBD2,many,CSARGPPLTGTRGSYEQYF,TGCAGTGCTAGAGGACCCCCCCTAACCGGGACTAGAGGCTCCTACGAGCAGTACTTC
TRBV15,TRBJ2-3,.,medium-sized,CATSRVRQYLDTQYF,TGTGCCACCAGCAGAGTTAGACAGTACCTAGATACGCAGTATTTT
TRBV6-1,TRBJ2-1,.,medium-sized,CASSVWGQSSYNEQFF,TGTGCCAGCAGTGTGTGGGGGCAGAGCTCCTACAATGAGCAGTTCTTC
TRBV18,TRBJ1-2,.,many,CASRYRSGSYGYTF,TGTGCCAGCCGGTACAGGTCGGGGTCCTATGGCTACACCTTC
TRBV24-1,TRBJ1-1,.,many,CATSASDTEAFF,TGTGCCACCAGTGCCTCTGACACTGAAGCTTTCTTT
TRBV20-1,TRBJ2-1,TRBD2,.,CSASFRGDYNEQFF,TGTAGCGCTAGTTTTCGGGGGGATTACAATGAGCAGTTCTTC
TRBV6-5,TRBJ2-3,TRBD2,medium-sized,CASSYSSGGGTDTQYF,TGTGCCAGCAGTTACTCGTCGGGGGGTGGCACAGATACGCAGTATTTT
TRBV11-3,TRBJ2-3,.,.,CSSSLETASTDTQYF,TGCTCCAGCAGCTTAGAGACAGCTAGCACAGATACGCAGTATTTT
TRBV20-1,TRBJ2-2,.,.,CSARDIRNTGELFF,TGCAGTGCTAGAGATATAAGGAACACCGGGGAGCTGTTTTTT
TRBV6-1,TRBJ1-6,.,many,CAGAIGVSGSPLHF,TGTGCCGGCGCCATTGGCGTCTCGGGCTCACCCCTCCACTTT
TRBV5-1,TRBJ2-1,TRBD2,medium-sized,CASSLGGGPGEQFF,TGCGCCAGCAGCTTGGGGGGAGGGCCGGGTGAGCAGTTCTTC
TRBV19,TRBJ2-2,.,medium-sized,CASLKVLGGELFF,TGTGCCAGTCTGAAGGTTTTGGGCGGGGAGCTGTTTTTT
TRBV27,TRBJ1-1,.,many,CASSHHWGNTEAFF,TGTGCCAGCAGCCACCATTGGGGGAACACTGAAGCTTTCTTT
TRBV5-1,TRBJ1-1,.,medium-sized,CASRIASAKVNTEAFF,TGCGCCAGCCGTATTGCATCCGCCAAAGTGAACACTGAAGCTTTCTTT
TRBV5-4,TRBJ2-3,TRBD2,many,CASSSTSSSQYF,TGTGCCAGCAGCTCGACTAGCTCTTCGCAGTATTTT
TRBV20-1,TRBJ2-7,TRBD2,many,CSASTSGDSSYEQYF,TGCAGTGCTAGTACTAGCGGAGATTCCTCCTACGAGCAGTACTTC
TRBV6-1,TRBJ2-5,.,medium-sized,CASSDQETQYF,TGTGCCAGCAGTGACCAAGAGACCCAGTACTTC
TRBV20-1,TRBJ2-5,.,medium-sized,CSARVEGVGLETQYF,TGCAGTGCTAGAGTAGAGGGGGTAGGGTTAGAGACCCAGTACTTC
TRBV9,TRBJ2-1,.,many,CASSVVAGFGSYNEQFF,TGTGCCAGCAGCGTAGTGGCGGGGTTTGGCTCCTACAATGAGCAGTTCTTC
TRBV2,TRBJ2-3,.,many,CASSDRGSTDTQYF,TGTGCCAGCAGTGATCGCGGGAGCACAGATACGCAGTATTTT
TRBV3-1,TRBJ1-6,.,many,CASSPAWSPNNSPLHF,TGTGCCAGCAGCCCCGCCTGGTCCCCGAATAATTCACCCCTCCACTTT
TRBV24-1,TRBJ2-1,TRBD1,.,CATSDPAPGQGVNNEQFF,TGTGCCACCAGTGACCCTGCGCCGGGACAGGGGGTCAACAATGAGCAGTTCTTC
TRBV5-4,TRBJ2-5,TRBD2,once,CASSQGTSGRGETQYF,TGTGCCAGCAGCCAAGGGACTAGCGGGAGGGGCGAGACCCAGTACTTC
TRBV6-5,TRBJ2-7,TRBD2,medium-sized,CASPPGLADHSLSYEQYF,TGTGCCAGCCCTCCGGGACTAGCGGATCACTCCCTCTCCTACGAGCAGTACTTC
TRBV7-6,TRBJ2-5,.,many,CASSLAGPGGQTYQETQYF,TGTGCCAGCAGCTTAGCGGGTCCCGGGGGGCAAACCTACCAAGAGACCCAGTACTTC
TRBV20-1,TRBJ2-7,TRBD1,large,CSARDMDRAQQYF,TGCAGTGCTAGAGACATGGACAGGGCCCAGCAGTACTTC
TRBV27,TRBJ2-1,.,many,CASSRPSYNEQFF,TGTGCCAGCAGTCGACCTTCTTACAATGAGCAGTTCTTC
TRBV2,TRBJ2-7,.,medium-sized,CASRRYEQYF,TGTGCCAGCAGGCGCTACGAGCAGTACTTC
TRBV20-1,TRBJ2-5,TRBD2,medium-sized,CSARKYSGRQTTDPQETQYF,TGCAGTGCTAGAAAATATAGCGGGAGGCAAACAACCGACCCCCAAGAGACCCAGTACTTC
TRBV7-3,TRBJ2-2,TRBD2,many,CASSGGGSGELFF,TGTGCCAGCAGCGGGGGAGGGTCCGGGGAGCTGTTTTTT
TRBV19,TRBJ1-3,.,medium-sized,CASSIGGNTIYF,TGTGCCAGTAGTATAGGAGGGAACACCATATATTTT
TRBV28,TRBJ2-3,TRBD2,medium-sized,CASSRTSGMAQYF,TGTGCCAGCAGTCGGACTAGCGGGATGGCGCAGTATTTT
TRBV12-3/TRBV12-4,TRBJ2-1,.,medium-sized,CASSLLEGGEQFF,TGTGCCAGCAGTCTTCTCGAAGGTGGGGAGCAGTTCTTC
TRBV7-6,TRBJ2-7,TRBD2,many,CASSNLQLAGEPEQYF,TGTGCCAGCAGCAACCTACAACTAGCGGGAGAACCCGAGCAGTACTTC
TRBV5-1,TRBJ2-3,.,many,CASSVKTGDFTDTQYF,TGCGCCAGCAGCGTCAAAACAGGGGACTTCACAGATACGCAGTATTTT
TRBV2,TRBJ2-3,TRBD1,many,CASSETDRGTDTQYF,TGTGCCAGCAGTGAAACGGACAGGGGAACAGATACGCAGTATTTT
TRBV29-1,TRBJ2-1,.,many,CSAAERFNEQFF,TGCAGCGCTGCAGAGAGGTTCAATGAGCAGTTCTTC
TRBV6-1,TRBJ1-2,TRBD1,medium-sized,CASSEAKGQDYYYGYTF,TGTGCCAGCAGTGAAGCGAAGGGACAGGACTACTACTATGGCTACACCTTC
TRBV10-3,TRBJ1-1,TRBD1,many,CAISESGGVTEAFF,TGTGCCATCAGTGAGTCAGGGGGCGTCACTGAAGCTTTCTTT
TRBV7-2,TRBJ1-2,TRBD1,medium-sized,CASSKTGGTNYGYTF,TGTGCCAGCAGCAAAACAGGGGGAACTAACTATGGCTACACCTTC
TRBV10-3,TRBJ1-2,.,many,CATGDYGYTF,TGTGCCACCGGGGACTATGGCTACACCTTC
TRBV3-1,TRBJ2-4,TRBD2,many,CASSQGGTSRSKNIQYF,TGTGCCAGCAGCCAAGGGGGGACTAGCCGATCCAAAAACATTCAGTACTTC
TRBV10-3,TRBJ2-2,.,medium-sized,CAISEKGETGELFF,TGTGCCATCAGTGAGAAAGGGGAGACCGGGGAGCTGTTTTTT
TRBV6-1,TRBJ2-7,TRBD2,medium-sized,CASSERVAGGRNEQYF,TGTGCCAGCAGTGAAAGAGTAGCGGGAGGTCGGAACGAGCAGTACTTC
TRBV20-1,TRBJ2-5,TRBD2,many,CSARDGRLTSGRETQYF,TGCAGTGCTAGAGATGGTCGTTTGACTAGCGGGAGGGAGACCCAGTACTTC
TRBV5-1,TRBJ2-3,.,few,CASSLRGLADAQYF,TGCGCCAGCAGCTTGAGAGGGTTGGCAGACGCGCAGTATTTT
TRBV12-3/TRBV12-4,TRBJ2-1,.,many,CASSRPPAGEQFF,TGTGCCAGCAGCCGACCGCCTGCGGGTGAGCAGTTCTTC
TRBV5-5,TRBJ1-3,.,medium-sized,CASSYDTIGGNTIYF,TGTGCCAGCAGCTACGACACTATAGGGGGAAACACCATATATTTT